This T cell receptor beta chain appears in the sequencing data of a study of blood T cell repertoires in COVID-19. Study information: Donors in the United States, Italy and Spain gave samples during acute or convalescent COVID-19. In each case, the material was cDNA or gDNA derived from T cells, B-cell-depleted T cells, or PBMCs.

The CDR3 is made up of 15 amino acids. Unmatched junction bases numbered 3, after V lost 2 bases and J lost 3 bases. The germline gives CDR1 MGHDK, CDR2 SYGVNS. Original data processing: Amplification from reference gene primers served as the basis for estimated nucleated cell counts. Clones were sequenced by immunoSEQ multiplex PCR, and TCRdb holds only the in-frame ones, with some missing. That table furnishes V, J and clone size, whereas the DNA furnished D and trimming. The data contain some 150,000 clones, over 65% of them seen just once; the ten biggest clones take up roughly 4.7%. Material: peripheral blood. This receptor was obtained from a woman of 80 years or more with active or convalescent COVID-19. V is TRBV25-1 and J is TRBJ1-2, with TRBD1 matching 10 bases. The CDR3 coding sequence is TGTGCCAGCAGTGAACCCGGGACAGGGGACTATGGCTACACCTTC. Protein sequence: CASSEPGTGDYGYTF.